These T cell receptor beta chains were read from a single sample in a study of blood T cell repertoires in COVID-19. The assay was immunoSEQ multiplex PCR, and TCRdb's table has in-frame clones only and misses some. The top ten clones hold around 6.9% of a sample with approximately 320,000 clones, approximately 85% of them seen once. Sequenced sample: peripheral blood. All receptors derive from a human donor in a cohort sampled during active COVID-19. Both conserved end residues are part of each CDR3. Each record gives: clone size, J gene, D gene, V gene, CDR3 protein, CDR3 DNA. D genes are given only for firm matches. Clone size, where shown, is once, few, many, or a class for clones that have expanded.

size: once; J: TRBJ2-2; D: TRBD2; V: TRBV7-9; CDR3: CASSTRSGADTGELFF; DNA: TGTGCCAGCAGCACCCGTAGCGGGGCCGACACCGGGGAGCTGTTTTTT
size: .; J: TRBJ1-5; D: .; V: TRBV5-1; CDR3: CASSFGGSNQPQHF; DNA: TGCGCCAGCAGCTTCGGAGGTAGCAATCAGCCCCAGCATTTT
size: .; J: TRBJ1-2; D: TRBD1; V: TRBV4-1; CDR3: CASSQPGTGFGYTF; DNA: TGCGCCAGCAGCCAACCCGGGACAGGGTTTGGCTACACCTTC
size: .; J: TRBJ2-6; D: TRBD1; V: TRBV12-5; CDR3: CASGMGQGAAGANVLTF; DNA: TGTGCTAGTGGTATGGGACAGGGGGCGGCTGGGGCCAACGTCCTGACTTTC
size: once; J: TRBJ2-1; D: .; V: TRBV5-1; CDR3: CASRVGTPNEQFF; DNA: TGCGCCAGCCGGGTGGGGACACCGAATGAGCAGTTCTTC
size: .; J: TRBJ2-1; D: TRBD2; V: TRBV7-3; CDR3: CASSSEPGLGWDEQFF; DNA: TGTGCCAGCAGCTCAGAACCGGGACTAGGGTGGGATGAGCAGTTCTTC
size: .; J: TRBJ1-5; D: TRBD1; V: TRBV2; CDR3: CASRINRGDQPQHF; DNA: TGTGCCAGCAGGATAAACAGGGGGGATCAGCCCCAGCATTTT
size: .; J: TRBJ2-4; D: .; V: TRBV18; CDR3: CASSPSYGGGLNIQYF; DNA: TGTGCCAGCTCACCCTCCTATGGGGGGGGCCTAAACATTCAGTACTTC
size: .; J: TRBJ2-7; D: .; V: TRBV18; CDR3: CASSGGGYEQYF; DNA: TGTGCCAGCTCCGGGGGAGGCTACGAGCAGTACTTC
size: once; J: TRBJ2-5; D: .; V: TRBV5-1; CDR3: CASSLGQQETQYF; DNA: TGCGCCAGCAGTTTAGGACAGCAAGAGACCCAGTACTTC
size: .; J: TRBJ1-2; D: .; V: TRBV2; CDR3: CASSERGRNQDGYTF; DNA: TGTGCCAGCAGTGAGAGGGGGAGAAATCAGGATGGCTACACCTTC
size: .; J: TRBJ2-1; D: TRBD2; V: TRBV19; CDR3: CASKTSGGMNEQFF; DNA: TGTGCCAGTAAAACTAGCGGGGGGATGAATGAGCAGTTCTTC
size: .; J: TRBJ1-2; D: TRBD1; V: TRBV19; CDR3: CASSSGQGDYGYTF; DNA: TGTGCCAGTAGTTCGGGACAGGGGGACTATGGCTACACCTTC
size: .; J: TRBJ1-2; D: .; V: TRBV9; CDR3: CASSPARAGYTF; DNA: TGTGCCAGCAGCCCCGCAAGAGCAGGCTACACCTTC
size: many; J: TRBJ2-4; D: TRBD2; V: TRBV9; CDR3: CASSSDGRPLGGNIQYF; DNA: TGTGCCAGCAGCTCCGACGGTAGGCCCCTCGGGGGGAACATTCAGTACTTC
size: .; J: TRBJ2-2; D: TRBD2; V: TRBV7-9; CDR3: CASSGDGRVLNTGELFF; DNA: TGTGCCAGCAGCGGAGACGGGAGGGTCTTGAACACCGGGGAGCTGTTTTTT
size: .; J: TRBJ1-3; D: .; V: TRBV4-1; CDR3: CASSQVPPTGTYF; DNA: TGCGCCAGCAGCCAAGTGCCCCCCACAGGGACCTATTTT
size: once; J: TRBJ1-2; D: .; V: TRBV9; CDR3: CASSVVQGMWTYGYTF; DNA: TGTGCCAGCAGCGTAGTCCAGGGAATGTGGACCTATGGCTACACCTTC
size: .; J: TRBJ2-3; D: TRBD2; V: TRBV2; CDR3: CASRPVLAGGRADTQYF; DNA: TGTGCCAGCAGACCAGTACTAGCGGGGGGGCGGGCAGATACGCAGTATTTT
size: .; J: TRBJ2-1; D: .; V: TRBV6-5; CDR3: CASSSQGGGEQFF; DNA: TGTGCCAGCAGTTCGCAGGGGGGCGGTGAGCAGTTCTTC
size: .; J: TRBJ1-1; D: .; V: TRBV5-1; CDR3: CASSFTGLWGFEAFF; DNA: TGCGCCAGCAGCTTCACAGGTCTCTGGGGTTTTGAAGCTTTCTTT